The 32 T cell receptor beta chains in this list originate from one sample, sequenced in a study of human T cells and chemical hapten exposure (dated by TCRdb to the early 2020s). Receptors were amplified or captured by RACE. Sequenced on a NextSeq 500. Using fastp at Q25 and MiXCR, TCRdb reprocessed the public reads and kept productive beta chains. Each record represents a unique CDR3 protein, reported with the most common genes and DNA among its rows. The sample table shows about 68,000 distinct CDR3 sequences, and roughly 9.7% are seen once. Roughly 5% of the sample is taken by the ten largest. The time point label for this specimen denotes: pre-sensitization, week 0. The sample's treatment or condition label, decoded: therapeutic diphenylcyclopropenone sensitization with weekly scalp DPC. The sequencing used whole blood, collected in connection with sensitization to the hapten diphenylcyclopropenone (DPC). The receptors come from a woman in her forties or fifties with alopecia areata. Some clones in this sample may be carry-over from other donors' samples.

V usage is TRBV11-2 and J usage is TRBJ2-1; 16 nucleotides match TRBD2. The ends lost 5 bases at V and 13 bases at J; junction bases unmatched: 11. CDR3 length: 16 residues. Germline-derived CDR1 and CDR2 are SGHAT and FQNNGV. CDR3 coding DNA: TGTGCCAGCAGCCCACCGGGACTAGCGGGAGGGGGCCTCCAGTTCTTC. This sequence encodes CASSPPGLAGGGLQFF.

This clonotype was seen repeatedly, ten times or more. J is TRBJ2-2 and V is TRBV2; D not certain. This CDR3 is 12 amino acids long. In germline, CDR1 is SNHLY, CDR2 FYNNEI. The V end lost 8 bases, the J end lost 6 bases, and 10 bases lay between the germline ends. Written as DNA, the CDR3 is TGTGCCAGCTGGGGTTACTCCGGGGAGCTGTTTTTT. As protein: CASWGYSGELFF.

This clonotype was recorded many times. The gene calls are TRBV4-2 and TRBJ1-4, with no clear D. Germline CDR1 LGHNA, CDR2 YNFKEQ. The V and J ends lost 7 bases and 0 bases respectively, with 9 bases between them. The CDR3 spans 14 residues. The CDR3 reads CASTLEATNEKLFF. CDR3 DNA sequence: TGTGCCAGCACCCTAGAAGCAACTAATGAAAAACTGTTTTTT.

There are many counts of this clonotype. V is TRBV4-2 and J is TRBJ2-1; 11 nucleotides agree with TRBD2. The CDR3 consists of 17 residues. Trimming at V came to 4 bases and at J to 5 bases, leaving 10 bases not matched to a gene. In germline, CDR1 is LGHNA, CDR2 YNFKEQ. CDR3 DNA: TGTGCCAGCAGCCGAGAACCCGGGACTAGCGGCAACAATGAGCAGTTCTTC. This gives the protein CASSREPGTSGNNEQFF.

Points on this clonotype: A read error may be the cause here, since a much bigger clone is one base away. The chain links TRBV27 to TRBJ1-2; no firm D call. This CDR3 region has 14 residues. V lost 6 bases and J 3 bases, leaving 14 bases between the germline ends. Germline V lookup: CDR1 MNHEY, CDR2 SMNVEV (reference sequence). Here the CDR3 DNA reads TGTGCCAGCAGCAAGAAAGCGGTCTACTATGGCTACACCTTC. Amino acid sequence: CASSKKAVYYGYTF.

This clonotype was observed many times. The chain uses TRBV7-7 and TRBJ2-7; D is unclear. CDR1 is SSHAT and CDR2 is FNYEAQ in the germline V gene (reference sequence). The germline V and J ends were trimmed by 5 bases and 3 bases, with 11 bases remaining between them. The CDR3 spans 13 residues. As DNA, the CDR3 is TGTGCCAGCAGCCCAAGGGTAGACTACGAGCAGTACTTC. Translation gives CASSPRVDYEQYF.

This chain joins TRBV28 and TRBJ2-7, with 7 positions matching TRBD2. The CDR3 runs 13 residues. With V trimmed by 4 bases and J by 10 bases, 10 bases remained unmatched. Germline values: CDR1 MDHEN, CDR2 SYDVKM. The CDR3 nucleotides read TGTGCCAGCAGTTGGGGGGGGACCACCTCTCAGTACTTC. Protein sequence: CASSWGGTTSQYF.

This clonotype was seen at least ten times. The chain has TRBV20-1 and TRBJ1-3, with 11 bases that match TRBD1. The CDR3 covers 15 residues. The junction had 1 base not matched to a gene; V was cut back by 0 bases and J by 3 bases. Germline V CDR1 and CDR2: DFQATT, SNEGSKA (reference sequence). CDR3 bases: TGCAGTGCTAGAGAGGACAGGGGGCATGGAAACACCATATATTTT. Its translation: CSAREDRGHGNTIYF.

V gene TRBV30 combines with J gene TRBJ2-1, with D possibly TRBD1 on 5 matching bases. Germline V gene lookup returns CDR1 GTSNPN and CDR2 SVGIG (reference sequence). The CDR3 is made up of 11 amino acids. V lost 4 bases to trimming and J lost 8 bases, with 9 bases between them. CDR3 in amino acids: CAWKQVDEQFF. The CDR3 nucleotides are TGTGCCTGGAAACAGGTCGATGAGCAGTTCTTC.

This clonotype was observed a few times. The chain has TRBV28 and TRBJ2-4; 9 nucleotides match TRBD1. Germline CDR1 MDHEN, CDR2 SYDVKM. V trimming: 4 bases; J trimming: 6 bases; junction bases outside the gene matches: 7. The CDR3 runs to 15 residues. CDR3 residues: CASSSKGGQGNIQYF. The CDR3 region has the DNA TGTGCCAGCAGTTCAAAGGGGGGACAGGGAAACATTCAGTACTTC.

This clonotype was detected ten times or more. V and J are TRBV19 and TRBJ2-1; tentatively, D is TRBD1 (6 bases). CDR1 is LNHDA, CDR2 SQIVND, per germline (reference sequence). CDR3 length equals 11 residues. Trimming took off 6 bases at V and 10 bases at J, with 10 bases between the two ends. The DNA for the CDR3 is TGTGCCAGTAGGATTAGGGGGGAGCAGTTCTTC. Its protein product is CASRIRGEQFF.

V usage is TRBV10-3 and J usage is TRBJ2-1, with 9 bases that match TRBD2. Trimming took 6 bases from V and 0 from J; bases not matched to a gene: 12. The CDR3 runs 18 residues. The germline V gene encodes CDR1 ENHRY and CDR2 SYGVKD. CDR3 loop: CAIRKGLAGPSSYNEQFF. The CDR3 nucleotides are TGTGCCATCAGGAAGGGGCTAGCGGGACCATCCTCCTACAATGAGCAGTTCTTC.

The chain links TRBV30 to TRBJ1-5; perhaps TRBD1 as D (5 bases). The germline gives CDR1 GTSNPN, CDR2 SVGIG (reference sequence). The CDR3 has 14 amino acids. Trimming pared 1 base from V and 6 bases from J, leaving 13 bases between. CDR3 nucleotide sequence: TGTGCCTGGAGTGAGGGACCGAGAGTTCAGCCCCAGCATTTT. This translates into CAWSEGPRVQPQHF.

This clonotype was seen ten or more times. The chain employs TRBV5-4 and TRBJ1-1; possible D gene TRBD1, 5 bases. The CDR3 loop spans 13 amino acids. Germline V gene lookup returns CDR1 SGHNT and CDR2 YYREEE (reference sequence). Between the trimmed V and J ends, which lost 4 bases and 2 bases, there was a span of 9 bases. The CDR3 DNA sequence: TGTGCCAGCAGCCTGGACACTAACACTGAAGCTTTCTTT. Amino acids: CASSLDTNTEAFF. The variable domain in full, completed from reference TRBV5-4 and TRBJ1-1, reads ETGVTQSPTHLIKTRGQQVTLRCSSQSGHNTVSWYQQALGQGPQFIFQYYREEENGRGNFPPRFSGLQFPNYSSELNVNALELDDSALYLCASSLDTNTEAFFGQGTRLTVV.

This clonotype occurred many times. The V and J genes are TRBV13 and TRBJ1-2; a possible D gene is TRBD1 (6 bases). Between the trimmed V and J ends, which lost 2 bases and 3 bases, there was a span of 13 bases. CDR1 is PRHDT and CDR2 is FYEKMQ in the germline V gene (reference sequence). The CDR3 covers 15 residues. CDR3 in amino acids: CASSLSRGLDYGYTF. In nucleotides, the CDR3 is TGTGCCAGCAGCTTAAGCCGGGGGCTTGACTATGGCTACACCTTC.

There are a few counts of this clonotype. The chain uses TRBV29-1 and TRBJ1-2, with 7 nucleotides matching TRBD1. The CDR3 loop spans 13 amino acids. Germline V lookup: CDR1 SQVTM, CDR2 ANQGSEA. V shed 4 bases and J 5 bases; nucleotides not matched to a gene: 7. Here the CDR3 DNA reads TGCAGCGTTGCTACAGGGGTAGGGTATGGCTACACCTTC. Amino acids: CSVATGVGYGYTF.

The chain recombines TRBV7-9 with TRBJ1-6; 11 bases align to TRBD1. Germline V gene sequence: CDR1 SEHNR, CDR2 FQNEAQ (reference sequence). This CDR3 spans 16 amino acids. Germline trimming cut 7 bases from V and 7 bases from J; bases unmatched to any gene: 9. The CDR3 bases are TGTGCCAGCATCCAAGGAGGGACAGGGGGAAATTCACCCCTCCACTTT. Its protein is CASIQGGTGGNSPLHF.

This clonotype was seen many times. The chain links TRBV4-2 to TRBJ2-2; maybe TRBD2 (5 bases). This CDR3 has 17 residues. CDR1 is LGHNA, CDR2 YNFKEQ, per germline. V dropped 0 bases and J dropped 1 base, with 12 bases sitting between them. The CDR3 here is CASSQDPSSRNTGELFF. CDR3 nucleotide sequence: TGTGCCAGCAGCCAAGACCCGTCTAGCAGGAACACCGGGGAGCTGTTTTTT.

This clonotype was counted ten times or more. This chain links TRBV6-6 with TRBJ2-3, with 9 bases fitting TRBD1. Germline V gene data show CDR1 as MNHNY and CDR2 as SVGAGI (reference sequence). With V trimmed by 2 bases and J by 3 bases, 0 bases remained unmatched. This CDR3 has 14 residues. In DNA, the CDR3 is TGTGCCAGCAGTTACGGGACAGGGACAGATACGCAGTATTTT. This translates into CASSYGTGTDTQYF.

The J gene is TRBJ2-1, the V gene TRBV18, with D possibly being TRBD2 (6 bases). Per the germline V gene, CDR1 is KGHSH and CDR2 is LQKENI. The CDR3 totals 14 residues. V lost 4 bases to trimming and J lost 6 bases, with 13 bases between them. Here the CDR3 DNA reads TGTGCCAGCTCACGGGGGGAGACTGGCAATGAGCAGTTCTTC. Translation: CASSRGETGNEQFF.

The chain employs TRBV29-1 and TRBJ1-2; 8 bases line up with TRBD1. Germline V gene data show CDR1 as SQVTM and CDR2 as ANQGSEA. The J segment lost 1 base and the V segment lost 5 bases, leaving 6 bases of the junction unmatched. The CDR3 has 14 residues. CDR3 nucleotide sequence: TGCAGCGTTACCCGAACAGGGGGTAACTATGGCTACACCTTC. The encoded protein is CSVTRTGGNYGYTF.

This clonotype was counted between two and nine times. The chain couples TRBV7-2 to TRBJ2-2, with a weak D call TRBD2 (6 bases). Germline V lookup: CDR1 SGHTA, CDR2 FQGNSA. Trimming shortened V by 3 bases and J by 7 bases, and 9 bases separated the two germline ends. CDR3 length equals 13 residues. The CDR3 here is CASSFGGGGELFF. CDR3 in DNA: TGTGCCAGCAGCTTCGGGGGTGGCGGGGAGCTGTTTTTT. The whole variable domain, filled in from reference TRBV7-2 and TRBJ2-2, reads GAGVSQSPSNKVTEKGKDVELRCDPISGHTALYWYRQSLGQGLEFLIYFQGNSAPDKSGLPSDRFSAERTGGSVSTLTIQRTQQEDSAVYLCASSFGGGGELFFGEGSRLTVL.

The sample holds many counts of this clonotype. The V and J genes are TRBV7-2 and TRBJ2-7; D unresolved. The CDR3 has 15 residues. Germline CDR1 and CDR2: SGHTA and FQGNSA. Trimming took off 0 bases at V and 3 bases at J, with 12 bases between the two ends. CDR3 region: CASSLAFLRVYEQYF. CDR3 nucleotides: TGTGCCAGCAGCTTAGCTTTCCTAAGGGTCTACGAGCAGTACTTC.

This clonotype was observed at least ten times. V is TRBV2 and J is TRBJ1-1; TRBD1 aligns across 7 bases. The germline CDR1 and CDR2 sequences are SNHLY and FYNNEI. This CDR3 spans 13 amino acids. V lost 9 bases to trimming and J lost 4 bases; unmatched junction nucleotides: 8. In DNA form, the CDR3 reads TGTGCCAGGGGAGGGACAGTCTCCACTGAAGCTTTCTTT. It encodes CARGGTVSTEAFF.

The table lists this clonotype with a few counts. The chain combines TRBV4-3 with TRBJ2-1; TRBD2 agrees at 10 bases. J lost 2 bases, V lost 0 bases, and 7 bases had no gene match. Germline loops: CDR1 LGHNA, CDR2 YSLEER. The CDR3 runs 18 residues. The CDR3 loop is CASSQDPLSGGAYNEQFF. In DNA form, the CDR3 reads TGCGCCAGCAGCCAAGATCCCTTAAGCGGGGGGGCCTACAATGAGCAGTTCTTC.

In this sample, this clonotype turned up many times. This chain connects TRBV7-9 to TRBJ2-7; no definite D call. This CDR3 spans 12 amino acids. V lost 4 bases and J lost 7, with 11 bases in between. CDR1 SEHNR and CDR2 FQNEAQ come from the germline V gene (reference sequence). CDR3 nucleotide sequence: TGTGCCAGCAGCTCGACCCGGAATGAGCAGTACTTC. It specifies CASSSTRNEQYF.

The sample holds a few counts of this clonotype. The V gene is TRBV28, the J gene TRBJ1-5; TRBD1 is a possible D gene (6 bases). The CDR3 length is 15 residues. The V gene lost 6 bases and the J gene lost 2 bases, with 14 bases spanning the gap. Germline loops: CDR1 MDHEN, CDR2 SYDVKM. CDR3 bases: TGTGCCAGCAGCTCCCGGGGGGCAGGCAATCAGCCCCAGCATTTT. This sequence encodes CASSSRGAGNQPQHF.

This clonotype occurred many times. The chain links TRBV4-2 to TRBJ2-5; 11 bases agree with TRBD2. Germline CDR1 is LGHNA and CDR2 is YNFKEQ. The CDR3 sequence is 18 residues long. V gave up 1 base and J gave up 7 bases; unmatched junction bases: 14. The CDR3 nucleotides are TGTGCCAGCAGCCAAGCTACTAGCGGGAGTTGGGGCGGAGGGACCCAGTACTTC. Amino acids: CASSQATSGSWGGGTQYF.

The chain joins TRBV2 to TRBJ2-3; D not resolved. Germline CDR1 is SNHLY and CDR2 is FYNNEI. The V and J ends lost 7 bases and 1 base respectively, with 9 bases between them. There are 13 residues in the CDR3. The CDR3, as DNA: TGTGCCAGCAAAAGCGACCGCACAGATACGCAGTATTTT. The encoded protein is CASKSDRTDTQYF.

The table lists this clonotype with many counts. The gene calls are TRBV7-2 and TRBJ1-4, with D uncertain. Germline V gene lookup returns CDR1 SGHTA and CDR2 FQGNSA. Deletions cut 7 bases from V and 8 bases from J, with 17 bases between. The CDR3 totals 14 residues. CDR3 residues: CASTPGVVREKLFF. DNA of the CDR3: TGTGCCAGCACCCCTGGGGTCGTCCGCGAAAAACTGTTTTTT.

The J gene is TRBJ1-1, the V gene TRBV5-4, with a possible D match to TRBD1 (6 bases). Germline CDR1 and CDR2: SGHNT and YYREEE (reference sequence). The V end was cut by 7 bases, the J end by 0 bases, with 13 bases between. The CDR3 contains 14 residues. This chain's CDR3 is CASAVGGLNTEAFF. For the CDR3, the DNA is TGTGCCAGCGCAGTAGGGGGTCTGAACACTGAAGCTTTCTTT.

The count of this clonotype is one. The J gene is TRBJ2-3, the V gene TRBV12-3 or TRBV12-4; TRBD2 matches 9 bases. V shed 7 bases and J 6 bases; nucleotides not matched to a gene: 8. The CDR3 contains 14 residues. The CDR3 is CASTTGLAWDTQYF. In DNA form, the CDR3 reads TGTGCCAGCACCACCGGACTAGCGTGGGATACGCAGTATTTT.